This TCR beta chain was found in a study of T cell clones after liver transplantation. Whole-study context: TCRbeta sequencing after a pre-transplant mixed lymphocyte reaction identified graft-donor-reactive clones, later tracked in post-transplant blood. Three of eight recipients were HCV-positive; others had non-autoimmune, non-viral indications. Study results and caveats: A significant post-transplant drop in circulating graft-donor-reactive CD4 TCRbeta sequences occurred in most of the 8 subjects.

The CDR3 consists of 14 residues. Germline CDR1 is GTSNPN and CDR2 is SVGIG (reference sequence). V lost 2 bases and J lost 12, with 20 bases in between. Comment on this clone: The antigen remains undetermined.

The table came from immunoSEQ multiplex PCR; TCRdb's copy has only in-frame clones and leaves some out. This sample carries roughly 120,000 clones, just over 90% of them seen once, and the ten largest clones take approximately 0.78%. This sequence joins TRBV30 and TRBJ2-1; perhaps TRBD1 as D (5 bases). The sequence came from a human patient who received a liver transplant. A share of the T cells may be of graft donor origin. The material sequenced was CD4+ T cells from blood, taken 12 months after liver transplant. The CDR3 here is CAWSLTGLQVGQFF. The CDR3 bases are TGTGCCTGGAGTTTAACAGGTCTACAAGTCGGGCAGTTCTTC.